This paragraph reports one T cell receptor delta chain. TCRdb processed the RT-PCR reads again with the CATT caller. The sample includes over 2,500 delta-chain clones, 25% of them seen just once. The trim removed 1 base at V and 0 bases at J, leaving 10 bases unmatched. Looked up from germline, CDR1 is TSWWSYY and CDR2 is QGS. CDR3 length: 18 amino acids. The entry originates in a study of gamma-delta T cells after stem cell transplantation. This chain links TRDV1 with TRDJ1, with TRDD3 matching over 8 bases. Material: gamma-delta T cells. The receptor was isolated from a human donor. It is not recorded whose cells these are; they may come from a transplant donor. The CDR3 bases are TGTGCTCTTGGGGAACCCCCCTACTGGGGGTTGTACACCGATAAACTCATCTTT. It translates to CALGEPPYWGLYTDKLIF.